These 7 T cell receptor beta chains share one sample of origin, sequenced in a study of blood T cell repertoires in COVID-19. The repertoire was sequenced with immunoSEQ multiplex PCR; TCRdb's copy has only in-frame clones and lacks some. Of some 340,000 clones listed, roughly 86% are singletons. Sequencing was done on a sample of PBMCs or T cells enriched from blood (not recorded which). The source of these receptors is a woman younger than 45 who had recovered from COVID-19.

A single count supports this clone. V gene TRBV5-1 combines with J gene TRBJ1-1; 9 nucleotides match TRBD1. Germline CDR1 reads SGHRS; CDR2 reads YFSETQ. J gave up 5 bases and V 5 bases, and 10 bases lay outside the gene matches. The CDR3 is 15 residues long. The CDR3 loop reads CASSLQGQGETEAFF. The CDR3 region has the DNA TGCGCCAGCAGTCTCCAGGGACAGGGAGAAACTGAAGCTTTCTTT.

V is TRBV5-6 and J is TRBJ1-5, with TRBD1 identical over 7 bases. Germline CDR1 is SGHDT and CDR2 is YYEEEE. The V segment lost 5 bases and the J segment 0 bases; nucleotides outside the gene matches: 17. The CDR3 has 19 residues. CDR3 bases: TGTGCCAGCAGTTATCCCAGGGGGACACCCGAAGATAGCAATCAGCCCCAGCATTTT. Translating it yields CASSYPRGTPEDSNQPQHF. Full variable domain (rest looked up from reference TRBV5-6 and TRBJ1-5): DAGVTQSPTHLIKTRGQQVTLRCSPKSGHDTVSWYQQALGQGPQFIFQYYEEEERQRGNFPDRFSGHQFPNYSSELNVNALLLGDSALYLCASSYPRGTPEDSNQPQHFGDGTRLSIL.

This clone was detected a few times. V gene TRBV27 combines with J gene TRBJ1-2, with D possibly matching TRBD1 (6 bases). The germline V and J ends were trimmed by 4 bases and 6 bases, with 21 bases remaining between them. There are 16 residues in the CDR3. The germline CDR1 and CDR2 sequences are MNHEY and SMNVEV (reference sequence). CDR3 residues: CASSSPGESILDGYTF. CDR3 bases: TGTGCCAGCAGTTCCCCAGGGGAGTCGATATTGGATGGCTACACCTTC.

The chain has TRBV11-1 and TRBJ2-1; 9 nucleotides align to TRBD2. Per germline, CDR1 SGHAT and CDR2 FQDESV (reference sequence). The V and J ends lost 6 bases and 8 bases, in that order; junction bases with no gene match: 14. The CDR3 is 16 amino acids. The CDR3 region is CASSQAALAGLDEQFF. DNA for the CDR3: TGTGCCAGCAGTCAAGCGGCGCTAGCGGGGCTAGATGAGCAGTTCTTC.

The rearrangement links TRBV28 to TRBJ1-4; possible D gene TRBD1, 5 bases. From germline, CDR1 is MDHEN and CDR2 SYDVKM. Trimming left V 10 bases short and J 3 bases short, with 9 bases between. The CDR3 length is 12 residues. CDR3 region: CATARANEKLFF. The CDR3 DNA sequence: TGTGCCACCGCCAGGGCTAATGAAAAACTGTTTTTT.

This chain uses TRBV25-1 with TRBJ2-5, with 11 bases matching TRBD2. Trimming took 6 bases from V and 2 from J; bases not matched to a gene: 8. Germline V lookup: CDR1 MGHDK, CDR2 SYGVNS. This CDR3 is built from 16 residues. The CDR3 protein is CASSSLAGALQETQYF. The CDR3 nucleotides read TGTGCCAGCAGCTCACTAGCGGGGGCTTTACAAGAGACCCAGTACTTC.

The rearrangement joins TRBV6-5 to TRBJ1-6; TRBD1 might be the D (6 bases). Germline V gene sequence: CDR1 MNHEY, CDR2 SVGAGI. Trimming took off 0 bases at V and 11 bases at J, with 11 bases between the two ends. This CDR3 spans 14 amino acids. The CDR3 DNA reads as TGTGCCAGCAGTTACTCGCAGGGGACCACACCCCTCCACTTT. Translating it yields CASSYSQGTTPLHF.